This T cell receptor (beta chain) was obtained from a study of cytomegalovirus exposure and HLA in healthy donors (dated by TCRdb to about 2017). Background for the entire study: An earlier analysis of 587 of the donors reported around 280 Gb of sequence data and 95 million to 130 million unique TCR beta sequences obtained from around 170 million T cells. Approximately 330 gigabases of sequencing data and around 85 million unique TCR sequences made up an early release that covered approximately 650 HLA-typed donors. The genetic ancestry cluster associated with self-reported Caucasian donors included roughly four fifths of the roughly 360 genotyped donors. The study aimed to test whether cataloging public T cell receptors could reveal signatures of past pathogen exposure. The study profiled the T cell repertoires of hundreds of subjects by immunosequencing and related them to cytomegalovirus serostatus. Along with the approximately 650-subject first cohort, a separate validation cohort of around 110 different subjects was used. High-throughput TCR immunosequencing, statistical association of individual TCRs with disease status, and machine learning were combined to predict cytomegalovirus infection status. A later analysis re-analyzed previously published TCR beta repertoires from 660 or so donors and added high-resolution HLA genotyping to study TCR occurrence patterns. Rather than drawing on any new phenotypic data, the later analysis identified candidate immune exposures from TCR beta sequences and the way those sequences occurred across donors. An earlier analysis of some 500 of the donors applied high-throughput TCR beta sequencing to assess whether each TCR beta V gene segment acted as functional or pseudogenic. Donor age, sex, ethnicity and CMV serostatus were collected together with the repertoire data. Genome-wide SNP genotypes for about 60% of the roughly 670 donors were used in a later genetic analysis, which treated that subset as a discovery cohort. All discovery cohort repertoires had been generated using a single sequencing platform. Both class I and class II loci were covered by HLA typing, at four-digit resolution. Typing coverage varied by locus: about 629-640 donors for A, B, C, DRB1 and DQB1; more than 500 for DQA1; more than 600 for DPA1; about 450 for DPB1. Four or five DR-DQ haplotypes were handled as single units for association and clustering because linkage in the cohort was strong. Across around 400 genotyped donors of the cohort, an average of roughly 250,000 unique TCR beta nucleotide sequences per donor were sequenced, and approximately 17% of those sequences were non-productive. The research as a whole found: Presence/absence analyses assumed roughly uniform sequencing depth across donors, an assumption that may not hold. A cluster of highly shared sequence variants was judged likely to represent a technical artifact of the sequencing pipeline. An earlier analysis of approximately 590 of the donors showed that most TCR beta V segments appeared in productive rearrangements either about 87% or about 30% of the time, which broadly matched IMGT annotations. A total of fewer than 200 TCR beta chains were listed by the study as associated with cytomegalovirus. Several of the top co-occurrence clusters appeared to be linked to parvovirus B19, influenza, CMV and Epstein-Barr virus, according to a later analysis. In vitro tests confirmed that a few of the cytomegalovirus-associated TCR beta chains recognize cytomegalovirus antigens. A later genetic analysis reported fewer N-insertions in productive TCRs among donors in an Asian-associated ancestry cluster than the roughly 700-donor mean. When HLA alleles, especially DR and DQ, strongly co-occurred, attributing TCR associations to individual alleles was difficult. While some public TCRs were present in many individuals, most TCR sequences turned up only very rarely across donors. According to a later analysis, TCR association rates differed among HLA loci, with DRB1 alleles showing the most associated TCRs and HLA-C alleles showing the fewest. According to a later analysis, most CMV-associated TCR beta chains appeared to be HLA-restricted, and the HLA associations seemed to be driven largely by CMV exposure. Compared with equally common non-associated chains, HLA-associated TCR beta chains in a later analysis were more clonally expanded and had lower generation probabilities. The classifier was reported to diagnose cytomegalovirus status with high specificity and sensitivity in both the original and validation cohorts. In a later analysis, 16,951 TCR beta sequences were associated with specific HLA alleles at a false discovery rate of 0.05. An association between a missense DCLRE1C variant and V-gene and J-gene trimming of TCR beta chains was found in a later genetic analysis and replicated in an independent cohort. Because counts were too low, about 18 rarely observed V segments, including chromosome 9 orphons, were left out of the earlier analysis of approximately 500 of the donors. Because HLA typing was unavailable for some donors at each locus, only the typed subset was used in association tests. A further reported finding was that TCR beta sequences accurately predicted the HLA-A and HLA-B alleles for most subjects in the first cohort. Some IMGT-functional V segments, including TRBV6-2 and TRBV6-3, could not be told apart with the 87-base-pair reads, so those segments were excluded. Only TCR beta chains were sequenced in this cohort, and the absence of alpha or paired-chain data limited detectable features. Correlated functional status among segregating V segments might reflect linkage disequilibrium, but an unknown experimental factor could not be ruled out. The authors suggested that the approach could potentially be extended to other disease states and immunological phenotypes. CMV serostatus was the only immune exposure information available for the cohort.

The library was prepared using the immunoSEQ multiplex PCR assay. For the multiplex PCR, a mixture combining 60 forward primers for TCR Vbeta segments and 13 reverse primers for TCR Jbeta segments was used. The CDR3 region of rearranged TCR beta genes was amplified from genomic DNA by a multiplex PCR assay. The Illumina HiSeq System was used to sequence the amplified TCR beta libraries as 87-base-pair reads. The source study handled its data this way. Across the 500 to 700 repertoires, a later analysis counted roughly 77 million unique TCR beta chains, around 11 million of which were shared by at least two donors. Raw reads were error-corrected and collapsed into unique sequences with a nearest-neighbor algorithm that merged closely related sequences to remove PCR and sequencing errors. Alignment of CDR3 sequences to IMGT reference sequences was used to assign V, D and J gene segments. Each retained sequence needed at least a six-nucleotide match to both a V gene segment and a J gene segment. Rearrangements were classified as productive when the CDR3 lacked stop codons and remained in frame with V and J, and all other rearrangements were classified as non-productive. CDR3 was defined by IMGT convention, running from the second conserved V-encoded cysteine to the conserved J-encoded phenylalanine. The earlier analysis of some 540 of the donors excluded any sequence lacking an unambiguous match to a single V gene segment. An earlier analysis of fewer than 750 of the donors called V segments functional above 56.7% productive rearrangements and segregating when the between-donor standard deviation exceeded 5%. A statistical classification framework was built for diagnosing cytomegalovirus status from the catalog of TCR beta chain sequences. In a later analysis, V and J genes were assigned by comparing TCR nucleotide sequences against IMGT/GENE-DB human TR gene sequences. The TCRdist pipeline was used in a later analysis to assign CDR3 sequences and most-parsimonious VDJ recombination scenarios. In a later analysis, every TCR beta chain was defined by the combination of its CDR3 amino acid sequence and its V-gene family, and reads without a unique V-gene family were dropped. In a later analysis, nearly 600 highly shared, low-generation-probability nucleotide sequences were removed to address suspected cross-contamination and a sequencing artifact. For each public chain, a later analysis derived a clonal expansion index from normalized ranks of inferred template counts within each repertoire. Generation probabilities in a later analysis came from a VDJ recombination model fitted to out-of-frame rearrangements, and those results were checked against IGoR. In a later analysis, TCR-TCR, TCR-HLA and TCR-CMV co-occurrence was scored with hypergeometric tests, and a repertoire-size bias correction was applied to TCR pairs. To estimate false discovery rates, a later analysis permuted the HLA or CMV assignments 20 times. In a later analysis, co-occurring TCRs were grouped with DBSCAN, and TCRdist sequence similarity was added when clustering was performed within HLA-allele-positive subsets. Repertoires with fewer than 30,000 or more than 120,000 public chains were left out of co-occurrence clustering, as were a few repertoires with anomalous nucleotide sharing. Here the immuneACCESS table is served through TCRdb, limited to in-frame sequences with V and J called. Missing clones are a known gap in these copies; in checked studies unresolved V genes cover under half, and the rest lacks a known reason. V and J calls and clone size are those listed in that table; D and trimming were worked out from the DNA. Here the sample has fewer than 350,000 clones; 70% to 90% occur a single time. The ten largest make up around 2.1% of the sample.

The cysteine opens and the phenylalanine closes a CDR3 of 13 amino acids. The entry retains the CDR3 DNA only, 39 bases that are in frame from base 1. V is clipped by 0 bases and J by 7 bases, and the sequence between their germline boundaries is 10 bases long. CDR1 and CDR2 were assigned from the germline V gene as SGDLS and YYNGEE. As regards this clone: Its antigen specificity is not known. The input lacks base qualities; no much larger clone sits a single base away.

The cohort consisted of approximately 670 healthy bone marrow donors. At the time of sampling, all cohort members were nominally healthy, though unrecorded immune exposures were likely present. The donor was CMV seronegative and was included in the group of approximately 350 seronegative cohort members. Each donor provided a peripheral blood sample, and peripheral blood mononuclear cells were used for TCR beta sequencing. Genomic DNA extraction from the blood cell samples was performed with the Qiagen DNeasy Blood Extraction Kit. Recombination connected TRBV9 to TRBJ1-2; no D segment can be confidently identified. The sequencing input was PBMCs. The TCR originated in a woman aged 18-35 years in good health and CMV-seronegative. The nucleotide sequence reads TGTGCCAGCAGCGTAGCGGCCGGGGTTGGCTACACCTTC. Translation gives CASSVAAGVGYTF.